Listed below are T cell receptor beta chains from one sample, sequenced in a study of OX40 agonist ivuxolimab in advanced cancers. Generated by immunoSEQ multiplex PCR, the TCRdb table keeps only in-frame clones and is missing some. This table holds approximately 110,000 clones, roughly 90% found once. The material sequenced was CD4+ or CD8+ T cells sorted from blood, taken in a trial of the OX40 agonist ivuxolimab. The receptors here all came from an adult with an advanced solid tumor such as melanoma, head and neck, liver or kidney cancer. Both conserved end residues are part of each CDR3. The D gene is left open where the match is weak. Where a row states a size, it is once, few, many or the class of an expanded clone; other rows omit it.

d_call	v_call	j_call	clone_size	cdr3_aa	cdr3_nt
TRBD2	TRBV25-1	TRBJ2-1	.	CASSELTSGRMFEQFF	TGTGCCAGCAGTGAATTAACTAGCGGGAGGATGTTTGAGCAGTTCTTC
.	TRBV27	TRBJ1-2	.	CASSPTLLTGLRLNYGYTF	TGTGCCAGCAGTCCCACTCTCTTGACTGGGCTAAGACTCAACTATGGCTACACCTTC
.	TRBV28	TRBJ1-3	.	CASSYPGEGNTIYF	TGTGCCAGCAGTTACCCGGGGGAAGGAAACACCATATATTTT
.	TRBV5-6	TRBJ2-2	.	CASSLRRPLNTGELFF	TGTGCCAGCAGCTTGAGGCGACCTTTAAACACCGGGGAGCTGTTTTTT
TRBD2	TRBV2	TRBJ2-5	.	CASSEATGGETQYF	TGTGCCAGCAGTGAAGCGACGGGGGGAGAGACCCAGTACTTC
.	TRBV5-1	TRBJ2-2	.	CASSVGPNTGELFF	TGCGCCAGCAGCGTGGGACCGAACACCGGGGAGCTGTTTTTT
.	TRBV4-3	TRBJ2-1	.	CASSQEPWENEQFF	TGCGCCAGCAGCCAAGAGCCTTGGGAGAATGAGCAGTTCTTC
TRBD1	TRBV6-5	TRBJ2-7	.	CASSYSGTGDNYEQYF	TGTGCCAGCAGTTACTCCGGGACAGGGGATAACTACGAGCAGTACTTC
.	TRBV27	TRBJ2-1	.	CASSILLARGNEQFF	TGTGCCAGCAGCATCCTCCTAGCGCGTGGCAATGAGCAGTTCTTC
.	TRBV13	TRBJ1-5	.	CASSPSRDQPQHF	TGTGCCAGCAGCCCTTCTAGGGATCAGCCCCAGCATTTT
.	TRBV5-1	TRBJ1-1	.	CASSPWTVDPRNTEAFF	TGCGCCAGCAGCCCCTGGACGGTTGACCCGCGGAACACTGAAGCTTTCTTT
TRBD1	TRBV19	TRBJ1-5	.	CASSRTGGNQPQHF	TGTGCCAGTAGTAGGACAGGGGGCAATCAGCCCCAGCATTTT
.	TRBV9	TRBJ1-3	.	CASSATGSPGNTIYF	TGTGCCAGCAGCGCTACAGGGAGCCCTGGAAACACCATATATTTT
.	TRBV2	TRBJ1-1	.	CASKTIGGGTEAFF	TGTGCCAGCAAGACGATTGGGGGGGGCACTGAAGCTTTCTTT
.	TRBV5-5	TRBJ1-1	.	CASSPGPNTEAFF	TGTGCCAGCAGTCCCGGACCGAACACTGAAGCTTTCTTT
.	TRBV7-3	TRBJ1-1	.	CASSPSRDTEAFF	TGTGCCAGCAGCCCGTCTAGGGACACTGAAGCTTTCTTT
.	TRBV6-1	TRBJ2-3	.	CASRGGGSTDTQYF	TGTGCCAGCCGAGGGGGGGGTAGCACAGATACGCAGTATTTT
.	TRBV7-8	TRBJ2-1	.	CASSRGGSVDNEQFF	TGTGCCAGCAGCCGTGGGGGGAGTGTCGACAATGAGCAGTTCTTC
.	TRBV9	TRBJ2-3	.	CASSVGGNTDTQYF	TGTGCCAGCAGCGTAGGCGGAAACACAGATACGCAGTATTTT
.	TRBV7-3	TRBJ1-5	.	CASSGDGNQPQHF	TGTGCCAGCAGTGGGGACGGTAATCAGCCCCAGCATTTT
.	TRBV19	TRBJ1-1	.	CASWGGTPGTEAFF	TGTGCCAGTTGGGGGGGTACACCGGGGACTGAAGCTTTCTTT
.	TRBV7-9	TRBJ2-7	.	CASSLDRADEQYF	TGTGCCAGCAGCTTAGACAGGGCGGACGAGCAGTACTTC
TRBD1	TRBV6-5	TRBJ1-5	.	CASKRDRLGQPQHF	TGTGCCAGCAAAAGGGACAGACTAGGGCAGCCCCAGCATTTT
TRBD1	TRBV19	TRBJ2-3	once	CASSKRTGGTDTQYF	TGTGCCAGTAGTAAAAGGACAGGGGGCACAGATACGCAGTATTTT
TRBD1	TRBV28	TRBJ2-7	.	CASSLSRTGYEQYF	TGTGCCAGCAGTTTATCGCGGACAGGATACGAGCAGTACTTC
.	TRBV9	TRBJ1-2	.	CASGAVYRYTF	TGTGCCAGCGGGGCGGTATATCGCTACACCTTC
.	TRBV18	TRBJ2-5	.	CASSPVGRETQYF	TGTGCCAGCTCACCGGTCGGTCGCGAGACCCAGTACTTC
TRBD2	TRBV5-8	TRBJ2-3	.	CASSPRDSGHYTDTQYF	TGTGCCAGCAGCCCCCGAGATAGCGGGCACTACACAGATACGCAGTATTTT
.	TRBV20-1	TRBJ2-7	.	CSAGAEYEQYF	TGCAGTGCTGGGGCGGAATACGAGCAGTACTTC
.	TRBV21-1	TRBJ2-7	.	CASSKNEQYF	TGTGCCAGCAGCAAAAACGAGCAGTACTTC
.	TRBV7-6	TRBJ2-3	.	CASSLNPDTQYF	TGTGCCAGCAGCTTAAACCCAGATACGCAGTATTTT
TRBD1	TRBV7-2	TRBJ2-1	.	CASSLGGDREQFF	TGTGCCAGCAGCTTAGGGGGGGACAGGGAGCAGTTCTTC
TRBD1	TRBV5-1	TRBJ1-6	.	CASSPGTANSPLHF	TGCGCCAGCAGCCCCGGGACAGCTAATTCACCCCTCCACTTT
TRBD1	TRBV27	TRBJ1-3	.	CASSRQGALIGNTIYF	TGTGCCAGCAGCCGACAGGGGGCCTTAATTGGAAACACCATATATTTT
.	TRBV7-6	TRBJ2-3	.	CASSLSDSTDTQYF	TGTGCCAGCAGCTTAAGTGATAGCACAGATACGCAGTATTTT
TRBD1	TRBV29-1	TRBJ1-6	.	CSVGTDYNSPLHF	TGCAGCGTGGGGACAGACTATAATTCACCCCTCCACTTT
.	TRBV19	TRBJ1-3	.	CASVQVPQGNTIYF	TGTGCCAGTGTCCAAGTGCCCCAGGGAAACACCATATATTTT
.	TRBV28	TRBJ2-5	.	CASSLQAGLQETQYF	TGTGCCAGCAGTTTACAGGCGGGGCTACAAGAGACCCAGTACTTC
.	TRBV6-1	TRBJ2-1	.	CASLRWADEQFF	TGTGCCAGCCTAAGATGGGCCGATGAGCAGTTCTTC
.	TRBV11-1	TRBJ1-2	.	CASSLTDRYGYTF	TGTGCCAGCAGCTTAACCGACCGGTATGGCTACACCTTC
.	TRBV5-4	TRBJ2-1	once	CASSSRTGGEQFF	TGTGCCAGCAGCTCGCGGACTGGCGGTGAGCAGTTCTTC
TRBD2	TRBV12-5	TRBJ2-2	.	CASGLPTARGREDPGGELFF	TGTGCTAGTGGTTTGCCAACCGCCCGGGGGCGGGAGGACCCCGGCGGGGAGCTGTTTTTT
TRBD2	TRBV2	TRBJ2-3	.	CASKGGRASGDTQYF	TGTGCCAGCAAAGGCGGGAGGGCCTCTGGAGATACGCAGTATTTT
TRBD2	TRBV10-1	TRBJ2-2	.	CASSKSGTHTGELFF	TGCGCCAGCAGCAAAAGCGGGACCCACACCGGGGAGCTGTTTTTT
TRBD2	TRBV9	TRBJ2-2	.	CASSVKAGVIGELFF	TGTGCCAGCAGCGTAAAAGCGGGAGTAATCGGGGAGCTGTTTTTT
.	TRBV28	TRBJ2-7	.	CASSPYPPGQASYEQYF	TGTGCCAGCAGTCCCTACCCCCCGGGACAAGCCTCCTACGAGCAGTACTTC
.	TRBV23-1	TRBJ2-4	.	CRAKNIQYF	TGCAGAGCCAAAAACATTCAGTACTTC
TRBD1	TRBV5-1	TRBJ2-7	.	CASSTGQGGAGTYEQYF	TGCGCCAGCAGCACGGGACAAGGGGGCGCTGGTACCTACGAGCAGTACTTC
.	TRBV5-4	TRBJ2-1	.	CASSLDPNGYDEQFF	TGTGCCAGCAGCTTGGACCCCAACGGATACGATGAGCAGTTCTTC
TRBD1	TRBV28	TRBJ2-7	once	CASTWGGTGPYEQYF	TGTGCCAGCACTTGGGGGGGGACAGGGCCCTACGAGCAGTACTTC
.	TRBV30	TRBJ2-6	.	CAWRRGPLKGANVLTF	TGTGCCTGGAGAAGGGGCCCGCTTAAGGGGGCCAACGTCCTGACTTTC
TRBD2	TRBV28	TRBJ2-7	.	CASSLSGRAYEQYF	TGTGCCAGCAGTCTGAGCGGGAGGGCCTACGAGCAGTACTTC
.	TRBV5-1	TRBJ2-7	.	CASSYETVAYEQYF	TGCGCCAGCAGCTACGAGACAGTAGCCTACGAGCAGTACTTC
TRBD2	TRBV29-1	TRBJ2-3	once	CSLAGDGSDTQYF	TGCAGCTTAGCGGGAGATGGTTCAGATACGCAGTATTTT
.	TRBV9	TRBJ2-1	.	CASSVQYNEQFF	TGTGCCAGCAGCGTACAGTACAATGAGCAGTTCTTC
.	TRBV21-1	TRBJ1-3	once	CASSIRDVYSGNTIYF	TGTGCCAGCAGCATAAGGGACGTTTACTCTGGAAACACCATATATTTT
.	TRBV12-5	TRBJ1-1	.	CASGLVPEAFF	TGTGCTAGTGGTTTGGTTCCTGAAGCTTTCTTT
TRBD1	TRBV5-1	TRBJ2-3	once	CASSWGRGQEDTQYF	TGCGCCAGCAGCTGGGGCAGGGGGCAAGAAGATACGCAGTATTTT
.	TRBV11-2	TRBJ2-1	.	CASSPSAADEQFF	TGTGCCAGCAGTCCAAGCGCGGCGGACGAGCAGTTCTTC